This T cell receptor (beta chain) came from a study of shared clonotypes between healthy human individuals. Whole-study context: The plates for each donor numbered three CD4 naive, three CD4 memory, two CD8 naive and one CD8 memory. General study results and limits: Naive subsets usually exceeded memory subsets in estimated richness.

Concerning this clone: The antigen remains unidentified.

This CDR3 is built from 18 residues. The germline V gene encodes CDR1 SGHRS and CDR2 YFSETQ. V was shortened by 5 bases and J by 0 bases, with 18 bases between the two germline ends. Data came from immunoSEQ multiplex PCR; TCRdb stores just in-frame clones and leaves some out. The sample yields about 2,200,000 clones, about 93% seen once. Cells designated naive CD8 were CD45RO-negative and were positively selected for CCR7, with terminally differentiated effector memory CD45RA+ cells excluded. Donors, without exception, were Caucasian adults residing in Nashville, Tennessee. Sample: naive CD8+ T cells from PBMCs. The rearrangement links TRBV5-1 to TRBJ2-6, with D perhaps TRBD1 or TRBD2 (6 bases each). The receptor was isolated from a man between 18 and 29 years old in good health. Some clones in this sample may be carry-over from other donors' samples. The CDR3 here is CASRSVGGTSSGANVLTF. As DNA, the CDR3 is TGCGCCAGCAGATCGGTGGGGGGCACAAGCTCTGGGGCCAACGTCCTGACTTTC.